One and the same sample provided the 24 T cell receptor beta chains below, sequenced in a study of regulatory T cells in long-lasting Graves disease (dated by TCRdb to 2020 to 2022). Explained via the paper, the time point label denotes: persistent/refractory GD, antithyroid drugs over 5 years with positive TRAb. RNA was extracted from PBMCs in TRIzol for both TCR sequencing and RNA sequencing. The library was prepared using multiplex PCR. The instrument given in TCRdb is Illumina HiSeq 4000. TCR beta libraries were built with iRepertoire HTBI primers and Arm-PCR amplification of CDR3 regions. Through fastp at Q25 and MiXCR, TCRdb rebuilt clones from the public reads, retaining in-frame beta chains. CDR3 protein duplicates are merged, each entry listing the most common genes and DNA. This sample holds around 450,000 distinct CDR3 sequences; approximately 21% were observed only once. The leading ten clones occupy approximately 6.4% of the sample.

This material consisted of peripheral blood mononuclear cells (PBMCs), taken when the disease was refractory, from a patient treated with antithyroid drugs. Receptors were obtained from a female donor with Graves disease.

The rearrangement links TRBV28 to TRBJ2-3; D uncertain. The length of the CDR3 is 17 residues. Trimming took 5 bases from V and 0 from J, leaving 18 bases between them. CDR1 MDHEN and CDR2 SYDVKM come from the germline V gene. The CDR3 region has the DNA TGTGCCAGCAGTCCCCGAGTGACGAGGCCGAGCACAGATACGCAGTATTTT. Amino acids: CASSPRVTRPSTDTQYF.

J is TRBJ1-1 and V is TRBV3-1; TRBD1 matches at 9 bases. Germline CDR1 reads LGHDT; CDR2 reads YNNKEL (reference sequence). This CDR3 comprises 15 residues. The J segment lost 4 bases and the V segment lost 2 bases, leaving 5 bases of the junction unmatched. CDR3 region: CASSQFTGGVTEAFF. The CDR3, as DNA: TGTGCCAGCAGCCAATTTACAGGGGGCGTCACTGAAGCTTTCTTT. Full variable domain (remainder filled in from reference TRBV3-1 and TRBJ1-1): DTAVSQTPKYLVTQMGNDKSIKCEQNLGHDTMYWYKQDSKKFLKIMFSYNNKELIINETVPNRFSPKSPDKAHLNLHINSLELGDSAVYFCASSQFTGGVTEAFFGQGTRLTVV.

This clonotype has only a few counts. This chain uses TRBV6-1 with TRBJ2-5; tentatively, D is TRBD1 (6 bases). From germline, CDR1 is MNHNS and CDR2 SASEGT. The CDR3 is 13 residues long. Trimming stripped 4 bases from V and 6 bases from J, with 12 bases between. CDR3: CASSGGTLQTQYF. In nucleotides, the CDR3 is TGTGCCAGCAGTGGGGGGACATTGCAGACCCAGTACTTC.

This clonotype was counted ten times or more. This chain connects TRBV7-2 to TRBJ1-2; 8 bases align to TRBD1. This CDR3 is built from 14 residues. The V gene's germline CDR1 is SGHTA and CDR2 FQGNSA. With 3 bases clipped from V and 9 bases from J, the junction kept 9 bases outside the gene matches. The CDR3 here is CASSFGQGLSRYTF. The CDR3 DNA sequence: TGTGCCAGCAGCTTTGGACAGGGCCTTTCTCGCTACACCTTC.

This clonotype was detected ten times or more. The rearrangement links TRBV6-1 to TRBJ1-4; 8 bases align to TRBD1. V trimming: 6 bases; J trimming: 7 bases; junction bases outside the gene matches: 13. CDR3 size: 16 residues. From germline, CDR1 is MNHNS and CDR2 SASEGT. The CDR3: CASSPRSWTGLEKLFF. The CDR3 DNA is TGTGCCAGCAGCCCCAGGAGTTGGACAGGGCTTGAAAAACTGTTTTTT.

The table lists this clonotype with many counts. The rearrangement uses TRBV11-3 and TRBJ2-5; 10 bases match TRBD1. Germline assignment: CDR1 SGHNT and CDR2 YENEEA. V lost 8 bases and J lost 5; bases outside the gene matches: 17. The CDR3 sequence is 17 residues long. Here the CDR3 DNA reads TGTGCCAGCGAATTAAATCAGGACAGGGGGATAGAGGAGACCCAGTACTTC. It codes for CASELNQDRGIEETQYF.

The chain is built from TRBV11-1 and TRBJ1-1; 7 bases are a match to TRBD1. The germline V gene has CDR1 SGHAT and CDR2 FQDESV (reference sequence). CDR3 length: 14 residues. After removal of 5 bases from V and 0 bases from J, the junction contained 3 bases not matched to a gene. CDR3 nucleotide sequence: TGTGCCAGCAGCGAGGGACAGCTGAACACTGAAGCTTTCTTT. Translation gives CASSEGQLNTEAFF.

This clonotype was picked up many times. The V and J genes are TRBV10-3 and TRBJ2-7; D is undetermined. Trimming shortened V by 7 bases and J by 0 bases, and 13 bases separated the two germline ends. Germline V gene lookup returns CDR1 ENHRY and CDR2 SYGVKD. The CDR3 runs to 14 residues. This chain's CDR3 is CAIKTGGSSYEQYF. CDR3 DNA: TGTGCCATCAAGACGGGTGGCAGCTCCTACGAGCAGTACTTC.

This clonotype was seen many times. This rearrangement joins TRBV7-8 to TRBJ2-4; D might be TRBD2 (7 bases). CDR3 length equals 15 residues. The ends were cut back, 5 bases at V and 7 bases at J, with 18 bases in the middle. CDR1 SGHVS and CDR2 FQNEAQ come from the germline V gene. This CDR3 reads CASSPSGARGNIQYF. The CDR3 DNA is TGTGCCAGCAGCCCCAGCGGGGCAAGGGGGAACATTCAGTACTTC.

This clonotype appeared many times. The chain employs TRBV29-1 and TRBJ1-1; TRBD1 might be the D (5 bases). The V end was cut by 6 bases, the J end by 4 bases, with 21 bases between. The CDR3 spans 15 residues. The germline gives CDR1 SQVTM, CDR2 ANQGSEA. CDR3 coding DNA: TGCAGCGTCGGCCCAGGGATATCCTCGAGCACTGAAGCTTTCTTT. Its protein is CSVGPGISSSTEAFF.

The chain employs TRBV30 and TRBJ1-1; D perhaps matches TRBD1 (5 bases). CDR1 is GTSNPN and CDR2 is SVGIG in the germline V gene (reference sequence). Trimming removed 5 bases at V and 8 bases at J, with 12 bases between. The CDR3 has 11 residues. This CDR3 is CAWGTLEEAFF. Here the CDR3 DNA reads TGTGCCTGGGGGACCCTGGAAGAAGCTTTCTTT.

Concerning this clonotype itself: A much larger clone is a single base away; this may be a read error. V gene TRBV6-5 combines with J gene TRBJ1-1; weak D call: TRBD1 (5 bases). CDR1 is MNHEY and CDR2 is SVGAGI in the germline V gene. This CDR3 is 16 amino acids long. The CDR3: CASSYREWQAGTEALF. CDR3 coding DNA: TGTGCCAGCAGTTATCGTGAATGGCAGGCTGGGACTGAAGCTCTCTTT.

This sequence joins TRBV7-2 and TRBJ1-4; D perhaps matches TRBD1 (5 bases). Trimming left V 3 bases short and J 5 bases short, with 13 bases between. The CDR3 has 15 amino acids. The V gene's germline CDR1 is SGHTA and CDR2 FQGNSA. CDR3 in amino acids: CASSFTGAANEKLFF. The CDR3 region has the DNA TGTGCCAGCAGCTTCACTGGGGCGGCGAATGAAAAACTGTTTTTT.

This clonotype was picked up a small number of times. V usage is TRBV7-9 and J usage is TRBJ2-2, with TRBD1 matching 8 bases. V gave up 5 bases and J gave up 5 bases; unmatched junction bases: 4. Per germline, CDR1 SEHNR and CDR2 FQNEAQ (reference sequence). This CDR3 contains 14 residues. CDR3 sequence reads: CASSRRQGTGELFF. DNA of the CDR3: TGTGCCAGCAGCCGCCGACAGGGGACCGGGGAGCTGTTTTTT.

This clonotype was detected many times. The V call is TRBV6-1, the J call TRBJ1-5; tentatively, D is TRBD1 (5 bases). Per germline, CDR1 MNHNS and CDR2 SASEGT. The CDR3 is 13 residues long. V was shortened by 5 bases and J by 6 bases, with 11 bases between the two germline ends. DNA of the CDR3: TGTGCCAGCAGTAACCAGGGAACTCAGCCCCAGCATTTT. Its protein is CASSNQGTQPQHF.

The CDR3 loop is CASSQDRGRVDTEAFF. The DNA for the CDR3 is TGTGCCAGCAGTCAGGACAGGGGGCGCGTGGACACTGAAGCTTTCTTT. J is TRBJ1-1 and V is TRBV25-1; TRBD1 aligns across 11 bases. The CDR3 sequence is 16 residues long. Germline-derived CDR1 and CDR2 are MGHDK and SYGVNS. The ends lost 5 bases at V and 3 bases at J; junction bases unmatched: 8.

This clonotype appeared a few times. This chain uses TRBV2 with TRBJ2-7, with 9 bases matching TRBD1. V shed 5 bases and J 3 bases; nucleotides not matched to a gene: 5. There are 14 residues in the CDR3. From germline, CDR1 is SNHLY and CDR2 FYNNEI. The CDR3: CASSRGTGSYEQYF. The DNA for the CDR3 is TGTGCCAGCAGTAGGGGGACAGGGAGCTACGAGCAGTACTTC.

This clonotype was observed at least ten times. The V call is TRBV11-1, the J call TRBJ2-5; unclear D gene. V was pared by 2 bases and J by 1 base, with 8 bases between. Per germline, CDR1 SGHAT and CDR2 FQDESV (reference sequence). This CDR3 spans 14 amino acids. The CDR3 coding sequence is TGTGCCAGCAGCTTAAAGATCGTCCAAGAGACCCAGTACTTC. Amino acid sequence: CASSLKIVQETQYF. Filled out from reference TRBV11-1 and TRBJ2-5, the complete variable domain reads EAEVAQSPRYKITEKSQAVAFWCDPISGHATLYWYRQILGQGPELLVQFQDESVVDDSQLPKDRFSAERLKGVDSTLKIQPAELGDSAMYLCASSLKIVQETQYFGPGTRLLVL.

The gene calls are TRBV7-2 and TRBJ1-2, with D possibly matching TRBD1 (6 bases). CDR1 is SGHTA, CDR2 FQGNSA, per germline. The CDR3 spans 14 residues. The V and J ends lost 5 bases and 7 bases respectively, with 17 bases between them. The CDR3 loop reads CASSPFEGGGGYTF. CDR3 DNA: TGTGCCAGCAGCCCGTTTGAAGGGGGGGGTGGCTACACCTTC.

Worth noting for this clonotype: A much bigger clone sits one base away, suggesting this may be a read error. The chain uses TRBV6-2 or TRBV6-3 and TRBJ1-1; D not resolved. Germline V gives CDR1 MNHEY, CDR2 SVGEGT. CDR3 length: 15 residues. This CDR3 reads CACSYPGSGDTEAFF. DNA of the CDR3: TGTGCCTGCAGTTACCCCGGGTCCGGGGACACTGAAGCTTTCTTT.

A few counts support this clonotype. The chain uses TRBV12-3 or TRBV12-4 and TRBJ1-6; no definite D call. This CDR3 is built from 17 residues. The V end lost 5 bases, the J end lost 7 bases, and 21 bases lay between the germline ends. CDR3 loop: CASSPTGGYLTNSPLHF. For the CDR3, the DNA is TGTGCCAGCAGTCCCACCGGTGGCTATCTCACGAATTCACCCCTCCACTTT.

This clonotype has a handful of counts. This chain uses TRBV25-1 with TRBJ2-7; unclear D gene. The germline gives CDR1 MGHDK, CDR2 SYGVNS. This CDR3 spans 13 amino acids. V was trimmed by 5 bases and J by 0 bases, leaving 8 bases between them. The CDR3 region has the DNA TGTGCCAGCAGTTCCAAAAGCTCCTACGAGCAGTACTTC. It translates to CASSSKSSYEQYF.

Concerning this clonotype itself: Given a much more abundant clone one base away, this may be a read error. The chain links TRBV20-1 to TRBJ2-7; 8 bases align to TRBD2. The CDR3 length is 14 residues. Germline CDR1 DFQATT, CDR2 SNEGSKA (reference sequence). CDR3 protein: CSARRAGALYEQHF. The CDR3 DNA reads TGCAGTGCTAGAAGAGCGGGAGCGCTCTACGAGCAGCACTTC.

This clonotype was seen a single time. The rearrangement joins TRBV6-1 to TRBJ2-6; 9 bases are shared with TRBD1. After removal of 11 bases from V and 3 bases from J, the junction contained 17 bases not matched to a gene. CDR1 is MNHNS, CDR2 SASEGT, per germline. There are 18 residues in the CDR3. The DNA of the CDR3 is TGTGCCTCCCGAGGTCGGGACAGGGACACCTTTGGGGCCAACGTCCTGACTTTC. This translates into CASRGRDRDTFGANVLTF.